The 8 T cell receptor beta chains below come from one sample, sequenced in a study of PD-1 blockade in classical Hodgkin lymphoma. Libraries were prepared by immunoSEQ multiplex PCR; TCRdb keeps only in-frame clonotypes and omits some of them. The repertoire includes 20,000 to 25,000 clones, about 88% of them detected once, and 0.25% sits in the top ten. As for time point: newly diagnosed, previously untreated cHL patient sample. CD4+ T cells were purified from thawed PBMCs by negative selection. The sequenced material came from CD4+ T cells from blood. These receptors were taken from a human donor with classical Hodgkin lymphoma.

DNA for the CDR3: TGTGCCAGCAGGGGATTGGTGAACACTGAAGCTTTCTTT. Amino acid sequence: CASRGLVNTEAFF. This sequence joins TRBV6-1 and TRBJ1-1, with D unresolved. The CDR3 sequence is 13 residues long. Trimming took off 6 bases at V and 0 bases at J, with 8 bases between the two ends. The germline V gene encodes CDR1 MNHNS and CDR2 SASEGT.

The V gene is TRBV14, the J gene TRBJ2-2; TRBD1 agrees at 7 bases. Germline CDR1 and CDR2: SGHDN and FVKESK. This CDR3 spans 13 amino acids. V gave up 5 bases and J gave up 6 bases; unmatched junction bases: 3. The CDR3, as DNA: TGTGCCAGCAGCTTCACAGGGGCCGGGGAGCTGTTTTTT. This sequence encodes CASSFTGAGELFF.

This rearrangement joins TRBV9 to TRBJ2-1; 14 bases line up with TRBD2. This CDR3 comprises 17 residues. Germline V lookup: CDR1 SGDLS, CDR2 YYNGEE. The trim removed 4 bases at V and 1 base at J, leaving 4 bases unmatched. Written as DNA, the CDR3 is TGTGCCAGCAGCAAAGGGACTAGCGGGAGTTCCTACAATGAGCAGTTCTTC. Its translation is CASSKGTSGSSYNEQFF.

The J gene is TRBJ2-7, the V gene TRBV2; D unclear. With 5 bases removed from V and 4 bases from J, the gap between germline ends came to 12 bases. The CDR3 runs to 13 residues. Germline CDR1 and CDR2: SNHLY and FYNNEI. Here the CDR3 reads CASSLLRFYEQYF. The CDR3 DNA reads as TGTGCCAGCAGTCTGCTCAGGTTTTACGAGCAGTACTTC. Drawing the rest from reference TRBV2 and TRBJ2-7, the complete variable domain is EPEVTQTPSHQVTQMGQEVILRCVPISNHLYFYWYRQILGQKVEFLVSFYNNEISEKSEIFDDQFSVERPDGSNFTLKIRSTKLEDSAMYFCASSLLRFYEQYFGPGTRLTVT.

The chain joins TRBV5-5 to TRBJ2-6; 8 positions match TRBD2. Trimming at V came to 4 bases and at J to 0 bases, leaving 12 bases not matched to a gene. The CDR3 is 19 residues long. Germline V gene data show CDR1 as SGHKS and CDR2 as YYEKEE (reference sequence). CDR3 sequence reads: CASSLQEERGPSGANVLTF. The CDR3 DNA reads TGTGCCAGCAGCCTTCAGGAAGAGCGGGGGCCCTCTGGGGCCAACGTCCTGACTTTC.

The chain employs TRBV4-2 and TRBJ2-7; 7 nucleotides agree with TRBD1. Germline values: CDR1 LGHNA, CDR2 YNFKEQ. V shed 3 bases, J shed 2 bases, and the junction held 4 bases outside the gene matches. The CDR3 is 14 amino acids. CDR3 sequence reads: CASSQEQGPYEQYF. DNA of the CDR3: TGTGCCAGCAGCCAGGAACAGGGGCCCTACGAGCAGTACTTC.

This clone has more than one count but fewer than ten. J is TRBJ1-2 and V is TRBV5-6; D is unresolved. The CDR3 consists of 13 residues. V gave up 5 bases and J gave up 4 bases, with 12 bases separating them. CDR1 SGHDT and CDR2 YYEEEE come from the germline V gene. CDR3 nucleotides: TGTGCCAGCAGTTACGGACGGTCCTATGGCTACACCTTC. This gives the protein CASSYGRSYGYTF.

The rearrangement joins TRBV11-3 to TRBJ2-2; D tentatively reads TRBD1 or TRBD2 (5 bases each). This CDR3 has 14 residues. Trimming shortened V by 5 bases and J by 5 bases, and 12 bases separated the two germline ends. Per germline, CDR1 SGHNT and CDR2 YENEEA. The CDR3 loop is CASSRDGGTGELFF. In nucleotides, the CDR3 is TGTGCCAGCAGCCGGGATGGGGGTACCGGGGAGCTGTTTTTT.